This paragraph covers one T cell receptor beta chain sequence. Sequence at one end of the junction differs from germline and may be a read error. CDR1 SGHRS and CDR2 YFSETQ come from the germline V gene. The CDR3 is 15 amino acids. The library was built from roughly 400 ng RNA with molecular barcoded adaptors for alpha/delta and beta/gamma chains. TCRdb itself ran the reads through MiXCR, one entry per CDR3 protein. The repertoire includes about 130,000 distinct CDR3 sequences, approximately 13% of them detected once, and roughly 7.6% sits in the top ten. These data come from a study of read filtering for tumor transcriptome and immune sequencing.

This clonotype was sampled from a donor aged 40 or over with multiple myeloma. Sequencing was carried out using a population of CD138-negative cells sorted from bone marrow. J is TRBJ2-1 and V is TRBV5-1; possibly TRBD1 for D (6 bases). The DNA for the CDR3 is TGCGACAGCAGCTTGGCTGGGGGCGCCTACAATGAGCAGTTCTTC. The encoded protein is CDSSLAGGAYNEQFF.